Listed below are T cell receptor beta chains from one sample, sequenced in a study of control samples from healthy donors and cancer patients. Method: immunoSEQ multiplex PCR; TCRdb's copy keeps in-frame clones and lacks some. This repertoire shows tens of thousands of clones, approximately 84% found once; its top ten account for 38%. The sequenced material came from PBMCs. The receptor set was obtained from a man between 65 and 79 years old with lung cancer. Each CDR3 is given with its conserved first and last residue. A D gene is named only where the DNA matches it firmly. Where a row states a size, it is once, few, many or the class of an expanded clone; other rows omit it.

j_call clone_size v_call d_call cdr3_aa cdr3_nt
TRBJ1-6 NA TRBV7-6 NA CASSPAGGFNSPLHF TGTGCCAGCAGCCCGGCCGGGGGGTTTAATTCACCCCTCCACTTT
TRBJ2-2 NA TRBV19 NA CASSDTRGPTGELFF TGTGCCAGTAGTGACACCAGGGGCCCCACCGGGGAGCTGTTTTTT
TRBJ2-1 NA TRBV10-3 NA CAISESSGDSYNEQFF TGTGCCATCAGTGAGTCGAGTGGAGATTCCTACAATGAGCAGTTCTTC
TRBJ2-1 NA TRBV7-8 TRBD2 CASSALLAGGPGEQFF TGTGCCAGCAGCGCGTTATTAGCGGGGGGGCCAGGGGAGCAGTTCTTC
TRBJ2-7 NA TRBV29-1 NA CSVVGGVGAYEQYF TGCAGCGTTGTGGGCGGAGTGGGAGCCTACGAGCAGTACTTC
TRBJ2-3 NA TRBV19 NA CASSMSRVSSDTQYF TGTGCCAGTAGTATGAGCCGGGTCTCGTCAGATACGCAGTATTTT
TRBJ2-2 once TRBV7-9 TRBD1 CASTQGAVNTGELFF TGTGCCAGCACCCAGGGGGCGGTTAACACCGGGGAGCTGTTTTTT
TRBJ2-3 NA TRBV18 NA CASSQGSWGTDTQYF TGTGCCAGCTCACAGGGGTCCTGGGGCACAGATACGCAGTATTTT
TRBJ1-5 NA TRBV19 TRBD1 CASSIQYRGDQPQHF TGTGCCAGTAGTATACAATACAGGGGGGATCAGCCCCAGCATTTT
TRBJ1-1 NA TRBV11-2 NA CASSKRGQGLTNTEAFF TGTGCCAGCAGCAAACGAGGGCAGGGGCTGACGAACACTGAAGCTTTCTTT
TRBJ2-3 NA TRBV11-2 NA CASSLAALLPTDTQYF TGTGCCAGCAGCTTAGCGGCCTTACTACCCACAGATACGCAGTATTTT
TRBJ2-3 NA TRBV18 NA CASSLGFAQYF TGTGCCAGCTCACTTGGGTTCGCGCAGTATTTT
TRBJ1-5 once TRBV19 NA CASSFHTDRLYQPQHF TGTGCCAGTAGTTTTCACACGGACAGATTGTATCAGCCCCAGCATTTT
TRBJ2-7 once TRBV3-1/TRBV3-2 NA CASSQLSGYEQYF TGTGCCAGCAGCCAACTGTCCGGGTACGAGCAGTACTTC